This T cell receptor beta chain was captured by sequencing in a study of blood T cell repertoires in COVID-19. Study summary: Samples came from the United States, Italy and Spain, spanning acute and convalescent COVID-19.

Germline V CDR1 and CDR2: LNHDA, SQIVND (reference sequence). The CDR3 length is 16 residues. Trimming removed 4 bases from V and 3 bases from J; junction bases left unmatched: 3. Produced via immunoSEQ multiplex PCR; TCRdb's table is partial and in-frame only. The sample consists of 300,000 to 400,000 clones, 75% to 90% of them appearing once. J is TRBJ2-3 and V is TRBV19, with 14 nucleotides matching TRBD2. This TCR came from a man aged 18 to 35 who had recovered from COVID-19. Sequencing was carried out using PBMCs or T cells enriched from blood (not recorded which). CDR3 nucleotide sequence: TGTGCCAGTAGTACTGGGACTAGCGGGAGAACAGATACGCAGTATTTT. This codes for CASSTGTSGRTDTQYF. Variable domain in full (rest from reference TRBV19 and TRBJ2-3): DGGITQSPKYLFRKEGQNVTLSCEQNLNHDAMYWYRQDPGQGLRLIYYSQIVNDFQKGDIAEGYSVSREKKESFPLTVTSAQKNPTAFYLCASSTGTSGRTDTQYFGPGTRLTVL.